This is a list of T cell receptor beta chains from one sample in a study of a mutant IDH1 vaccine in newly diagnosed glioma. Here immunoSEQ multiplex PCR was the method, and the copy in TCRdb shows in-frame clones only, minus some. The sample consists of about 92,000 clones, 83% of them appearing once. This specimen consisted of PBMCs, obtained from a glioma patient treated with radiotherapy, temozolomide or both. The receptors originated from a woman between 45 and 65 years old with glioma. Each CDR3 is given with its conserved first and last residue. D genes are given only for firm matches. Some rows mark clone size as missing; the rest say once, few, many or name a class of expanded clone.

d_gene,abundance,j_gene,v_gene,CDR3nt,CDR3aa
TRBD1,NA,TRBJ1-3,TRBV6-1,TGTGCCAGCAGTGAAGCTCGAGGGGGCGGAAACACCATATATTTT,CASSEARGGGNTIYF
TRBD1,medium-sized,TRBJ2-2,TRBV7-3,TGTGCCAGCAGTTTTGACAGGGCGGGCACCGGGGAGCTGTTTTTT,CASSFDRAGTGELFF
NA,NA,TRBJ2-6,TRBV2,TGTGCCAGCAGTGAGGGACTGGTTTTGGGGGCCAACGTCCTGACTTTC,CASSEGLVLGANVLTF
NA,once,TRBJ2-3,TRBV7-2,TGTGCCAGCAGTTCCCAAGGGGGGAATACGCAGTATTTT,CASSSQGGNTQYF
TRBD1,NA,TRBJ1-4,TRBV19,TGTGCCAGTAGTAATCGGGGGACAGGGGTCTCTGGTGAAAAACTGTTTTTT,CASSNRGTGVSGEKLFF
TRBD1,NA,TRBJ1-5,TRBV2,TGTGCCAGCGCGGGAACCGCAGGGGGCCCGTCTGAATTACAGCCCCAGCATTTT,CASAGTAGGPSELQPQHF
NA,NA,TRBJ1-2,TRBV30,TGTGCGCATGGAGTAGAGGGTGGCTACACCTTC,CAHGVEGGYTF
TRBD1,NA,TRBJ1-4,TRBV6-1,TGTGCCAGCAGTGAAGAAGAAGGACAGGGGGGTGAAAAACTGTTTTTT,CASSEEEGQGGEKLFF
NA,NA,TRBJ2-7,TRBV4-1,TGCGCCAGCAGCCAAGGTCGGCTGGGGGATGGATACGAGCAGTACTTC,CASSQGRLGDGYEQYF
TRBD2,NA,TRBJ2-1,TRBV10-1,TGCGCCAGCAGTGAGTCGCAGCGGGGGGGATACAATGAGCAGTTCTTC,CASSESQRGGYNEQFF
NA,NA,TRBJ2-6,TRBV30,TGTGCCTGGGGACAGCTTAGCTCTGGGGCCAACGTCCTGACTTTC,CAWGQLSSGANVLTF
NA,NA,TRBJ1-1,TRBV6-6,TGTGCCAGCAGTTTAGTTAACACTGAAGCTTTCTTT,CASSLVNTEAFF
TRBD1,NA,TRBJ1-1,TRBV11-2,TGTGCCAGCAGTTTCACAGGGGCAAGAGGCACTGAAGCTTTCTTT,CASSFTGARGTEAFF
NA,few,TRBJ1-6,TRBV19,TGTGCCAGCACGTATAACTCCTATAATTCACCCCTCCACTTT,CASTYNSYNSPLHF
TRBD1,NA,TRBJ1-2,TRBV7-2,TGTGCCAGCAGCTTAAAATTCCCGGGACAGGGGAGCTATGGCTACACCTTC,CASSLKFPGQGSYGYTF
NA,NA,TRBJ1-2,TRBV30,TGTGCCTGGAGTGACGAGGGGTTCTACACCTTC,CAWSDEGFYTF
NA,NA,TRBJ2-7,TRBV5-8,TGTGCCAGCAGCTTTATCCCCGGCATCTCCTACGAGCAGTACTTC,CASSFIPGISYEQYF
TRBD1,NA,TRBJ2-1,TRBV7-6,TGTGCCAGCAGCTCGGGGCAGGGGGTAATGAATGAGCAGTTCTTC,CASSSGQGVMNEQFF
NA,NA,TRBJ1-3,TRBV28,TGTGCCAGCAGTTTATGGGCAGTCTCTGGAAACACCATATATTTT,CASSLWAVSGNTIYF
NA,NA,TRBJ2-2,TRBV28,TGTGCCAGCAGGGTGGCCGGGGAGCTGTTTTTT,CASRVAGELFF
NA,NA,TRBJ1-2,TRBV15,TGTGCCACCAGCAGAGATGACACCTTAAGCCTGATCTACACCTTC,CATSRDDTLSLIYTF
TRBD1,few,TRBJ2-1,TRBV5-6,TGTGCCAGCAGCGCGGGACAGGGGGGTTTCAATGAGCAGTTCTTC,CASSAGQGGFNEQFF
TRBD2,NA,TRBJ2-1,TRBV6-4,TGTGCCAGCAGTTCCGGGACTAGCGGCGCGAATGAGCAGTTCTTC,CASSSGTSGANEQFF
NA,few,TRBJ1-1,TRBV14,TGTGCCAGCAGCCCCTGGGTTATGAACACTGAAGCTTTCTTT,CASSPWVMNTEAFF
NA,NA,TRBJ1-3,TRBV5-1,TGCGCCAGCAGCGGAGAAGCTGGAAACACCATATATTTT,CASSGEAGNTIYF
TRBD2,once,TRBJ2-1,TRBV9,TGTGCCAGCAGCGTAGGACTAGAGCGGGGAAAGCTCAATGAGCAGTTCTTC,CASSVGLERGKLNEQFF
NA,NA,TRBJ2-1,TRBV30,TGTGCCTGGAGTGGAAGTGAGCAGTTCTTC,CAWSGSEQFF
NA,NA,TRBJ2-6,TRBV6-1,TGTGCCAGCCGCCCATCTGGGTCTGGGGCCAACGTCCTGACTTTC,CASRPSGSGANVLTF
NA,NA,TRBJ2-7,TRBV7-2,TGTGCCAGCAGCCGAGGCTACGAGCAGTACTTC,CASSRGYEQYF
NA,NA,TRBJ1-1,TRBV7-9,TGTGCCAGCAGCTTAGATTTGCACACTGAAGCTTTCTTT,CASSLDLHTEAFF
TRBD1,NA,TRBJ2-7,TRBV5-1,TGCGCCAGCAGCCTTGGACAGGAATACGAGCAGTACTTC,CASSLGQEYEQYF
NA,NA,TRBJ2-5,TRBV5-1,TGCGCCAGCAGCTCCGGGGCGCAAGAGACCCAGTACTTC,CASSSGAQETQYF
TRBD1,NA,TRBJ2-7,TRBV29-1,TGCAGCGTTGGACAGGGAGTGAGCGAGCAGTACTTC,CSVGQGVSEQYF
NA,NA,TRBJ1-1,TRBV6-5,TGTGCCAGCAGTTACTATTGGGGAGAGAACACTGAAGCTTTCTTT,CASSYYWGENTEAFF
TRBD1,NA,TRBJ1-2,TRBV5-4,TGTGCCAGTCCCCACTGGGACAGGGATCATGGCTACACCTTC,CASPHWDRDHGYTF
NA,NA,TRBJ1-1,TRBV5-4,TGTGCCAGCAGCGCCGAGGGCAGCCCGGGAGGAGCTTTCTTT,CASSAEGSPGGAFF
NA,NA,TRBJ2-2,TRBV9,TGTGCCAGCAGCGCGCCCGGAAAAAGGATTTCCTCAAACACCGGGGAGCTGTTTTTT,CASSAPGKRISSNTGELFF